The 9 T cell receptor beta chains below all came from one sample that was sequenced in a study of shared T cell receptors in the human thymus. Repertoires were generated with immunoSEQ multiplex PCR, while TCRdb's copy carries only in-frame clones and drops some. The table includes around 730,000 clones, roughly 85% detected once. In addition, the sample was reused for a study of human thymus T cells.

Sequencing was done on a sample of thymocytes. Receptor source: a girl under three years old with a congenital heart defect.

The chain joins TRBV7-8 to TRBJ1-5; weak D call: TRBD1 (5 bases). CDR3 size: 15 residues. Germline lookup yields CDR1 SGHVS and CDR2 FQNEAQ. V was shortened by 5 bases and J by 2 bases, with 13 bases between the two germline ends. This CDR3 reads CASSHGGRGNQPQHF. The CDR3 region has the DNA TGTGCCAGCAGCCATGGGGGGAGAGGCAATCAGCCCCAGCATTTT.

The chain carries TRBV5-6 and TRBJ1-1; 11 bases are a match to TRBD1. Trimming cost V 5 bases and J 6 bases; bases outside gene matches: 9. Germline-derived CDR1 and CDR2 are SGHDT and YYEEEE. This CDR3 has 15 residues. DNA of the CDR3: TGTGCCAGCAGGACCAGGGACAGGGGGTCGGCTGAAGCTTTCTTT. Translating gives CASRTRDRGSAEAFF.

The chain combines TRBV5-1 with TRBJ1-3, with a possible D match to TRBD1 (6 bases). The V and J ends lost 0 bases and 0 bases respectively, with 13 bases between them. CDR3 size: 17 residues. Germline values: CDR1 SGHRS, CDR2 YFSETQ. The CDR3 sequence: CASSLVGTSRSGNTIYF. CDR3 DNA: TGCGCCAGCAGCTTGGTCGGGACAAGCCGCTCTGGAAACACCATATATTTT.

The V gene is TRBV13, the J gene TRBJ2-1, with TRBD1 as a possible D gene (6 bases). This CDR3 spans 13 amino acids. Germline V gene lookup returns CDR1 PRHDT and CDR2 FYEKMQ (reference sequence). The V end was cut by 1 base, the J end by 9 bases, with 10 bases between. The CDR3 protein is CASSLVEGGEQFF. In DNA form, the CDR3 reads TGTGCCAGCAGCTTAGTGGAAGGGGGTGAGCAGTTCTTC. The complete variable domain, with remaining parts taken from reference TRBV13 and TRBJ2-1, reads AAGVIQSPRHLIKEKRETATLKCYPIPRHDTVYWYQQGPGQDPQFLISFYEKMQSDKGSIPDRFSAQQFSDYHSELNMSSLELGDSALYFCASSLVEGGEQFFGPGTRLTVL.

This chain links TRBV6-1 with TRBJ1-2; a possible D gene is TRBD1 (5 bases). Germline V gene sequence: CDR1 MNHNS, CDR2 SASEGT. CDR3 length: 15 residues. Trimming took 3 bases from V and 7 from J, leaving 18 bases between them. In DNA form, the CDR3 reads TGTGCCAGCAGTGATGGGGGGTTTGGCTCCCGTGGCTACACCTTC. It codes for CASSDGGFGSRGYTF.

This rearrangement joins TRBV4-3 to TRBJ2-5; 9 bases map to TRBD2. Germline lookup yields CDR1 LGHNA and CDR2 YSLEER. The CDR3 sequence is 18 residues long. V shed 2 bases, J shed 2 bases, and the junction held 12 bases outside the gene matches. The DNA of the CDR3 is TGCGCCAGCAGCCAATCGCGGGGGGGCCGGCTTGGTCAAGAGACCCAGTACTTC. Its translation: CASSQSRGGRLGQETQYF.

This chain connects TRBV6-6 to TRBJ1-1; possible D gene TRBD1, 6 bases. The ends were cut back, 5 bases at V and 6 bases at J, with 19 bases in the middle. Germline values: CDR1 MNHNY, CDR2 SVGAGI (reference sequence). The CDR3 sequence is 15 residues long. CDR3: CASSPTQGRGAEAFF. The CDR3 nucleotides read TGTGCCAGCAGTCCTACACAGGGTCGGGGCGCTGAAGCTTTCTTT.

J is TRBJ2-7 and V is TRBV14, with 7 bases fitting TRBD1. Germline V gene lookup returns CDR1 SGHDN and CDR2 FVKESK. This CDR3 spans 13 amino acids. V gave up 3 bases and J gave up 2 bases; unmatched junction bases: 1. The CDR3 is CASSQQGAYEQYF. CDR3 DNA sequence: TGTGCCAGCAGCCAGCAGGGGGCCTACGAGCAGTACTTC. Full variable domain (outside the CDR3, taken from reference TRBV14 and TRBJ2-7): EAGVTQFPSHSVIEKGQTVTLRCDPISGHDNLYWYRRVMGKEIKFLLHFVKESKQDESGMPNNRFLAERTGGTYSTLKVQPAELEDSGVYFCASSQQGAYEQYFGPGTRLTVT.

The gene calls are TRBV4-3 and TRBJ1-4, with D hard to call. With 4 bases removed from V and 8 bases from J, the gap between germline ends came to 17 bases. CDR3 length: 15 residues. The germline V gene encodes CDR1 LGHNA and CDR2 YSLEER. This CDR3 is CASSLVHGEGEKLFF. The CDR3 DNA reads TGCGCCAGCAGCCTGGTCCATGGGGAGGGAGAAAAACTGTTTTTT.